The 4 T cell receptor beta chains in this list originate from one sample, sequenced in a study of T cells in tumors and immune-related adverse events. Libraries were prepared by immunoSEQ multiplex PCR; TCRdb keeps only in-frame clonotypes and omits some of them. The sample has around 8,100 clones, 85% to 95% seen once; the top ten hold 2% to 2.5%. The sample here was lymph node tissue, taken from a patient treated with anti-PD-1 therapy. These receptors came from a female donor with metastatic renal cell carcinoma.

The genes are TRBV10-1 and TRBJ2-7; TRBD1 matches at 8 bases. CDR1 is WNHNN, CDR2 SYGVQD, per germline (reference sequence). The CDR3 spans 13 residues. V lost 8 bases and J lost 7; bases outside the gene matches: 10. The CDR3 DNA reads TGCGCCAGCCGGGGACAGGCCTCCGGGGAGCAGTACTTC. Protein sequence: CASRGQASGEQYF.

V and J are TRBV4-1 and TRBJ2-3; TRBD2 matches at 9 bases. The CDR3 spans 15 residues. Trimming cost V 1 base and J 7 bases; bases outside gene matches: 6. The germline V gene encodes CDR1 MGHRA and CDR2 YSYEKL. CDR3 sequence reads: CASSQASREGYTQYF. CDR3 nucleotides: TGCGCCAGCAGCCAAGCCTCGCGGGAGGGTTATACGCAGTATTTT.

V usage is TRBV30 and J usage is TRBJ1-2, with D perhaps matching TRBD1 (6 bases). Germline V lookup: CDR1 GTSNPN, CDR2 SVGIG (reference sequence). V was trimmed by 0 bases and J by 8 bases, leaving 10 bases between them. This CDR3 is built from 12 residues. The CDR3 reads CAWSVGQRGYTF. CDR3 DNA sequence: TGTGCCTGGAGTGTCGGACAGCGCGGCTACACCTTC. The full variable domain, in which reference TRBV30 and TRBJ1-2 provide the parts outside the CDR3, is SQTIHQWPATLVQPVGSPLSLECTVEGTSNPNLYWYRQAAGRGLQLLFYSVGIGQISSEVPQNLSASRPQDRQFILSSKKLLLSDSGFYLCAWSVGQRGYTFGSGTRLTVV.

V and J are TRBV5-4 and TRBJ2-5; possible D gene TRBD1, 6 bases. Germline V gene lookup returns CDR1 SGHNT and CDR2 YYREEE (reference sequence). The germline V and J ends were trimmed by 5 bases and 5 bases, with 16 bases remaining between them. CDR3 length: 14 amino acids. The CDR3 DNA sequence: TGTGCCAGCAGTTCGGGACAATGGACGGAGACCCAGTACTTC. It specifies CASSSGQWTETQYF. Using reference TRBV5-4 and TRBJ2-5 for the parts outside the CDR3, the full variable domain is ETGVTQSPTHLIKTRGQQVTLRCSSQSGHNTVSWYQQALGQGPQFIFQYYREEENGRGNFPPRFSGLQFPNYSSELNVNALELDDSALYLCASSSGQWTETQYFGPGTRLLVL.